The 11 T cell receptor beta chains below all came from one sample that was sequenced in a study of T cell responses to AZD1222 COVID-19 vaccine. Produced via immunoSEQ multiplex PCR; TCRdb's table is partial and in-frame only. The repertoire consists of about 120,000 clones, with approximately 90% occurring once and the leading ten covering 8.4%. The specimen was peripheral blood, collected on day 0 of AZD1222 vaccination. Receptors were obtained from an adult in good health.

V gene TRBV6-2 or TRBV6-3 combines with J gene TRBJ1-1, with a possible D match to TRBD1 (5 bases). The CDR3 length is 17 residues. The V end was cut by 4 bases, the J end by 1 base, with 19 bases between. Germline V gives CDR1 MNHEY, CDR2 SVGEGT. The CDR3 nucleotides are TGTGCCAGCAGTTCTCATAGGACACACCACGCGAACACTGAAGCTTTCTTT. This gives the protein CASSSHRTHHANTEAFF.

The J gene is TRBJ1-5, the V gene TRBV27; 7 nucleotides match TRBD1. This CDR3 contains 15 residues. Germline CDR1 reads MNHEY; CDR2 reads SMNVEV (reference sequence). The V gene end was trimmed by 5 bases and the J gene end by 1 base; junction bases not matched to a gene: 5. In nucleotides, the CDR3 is TGTGCCAGCAGTGCAGACAGGGTAAGCAATCAGCCCCAGCATTTT. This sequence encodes CASSADRVSNQPQHF.

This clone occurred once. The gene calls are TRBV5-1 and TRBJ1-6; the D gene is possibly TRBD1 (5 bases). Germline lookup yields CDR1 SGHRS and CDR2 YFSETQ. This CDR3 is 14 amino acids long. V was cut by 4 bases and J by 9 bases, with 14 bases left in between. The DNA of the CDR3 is TGCGCCAGCAGCGAGACAGTGAACGGTTCACCCCTCCACTTT. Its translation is CASSETVNGSPLHF.

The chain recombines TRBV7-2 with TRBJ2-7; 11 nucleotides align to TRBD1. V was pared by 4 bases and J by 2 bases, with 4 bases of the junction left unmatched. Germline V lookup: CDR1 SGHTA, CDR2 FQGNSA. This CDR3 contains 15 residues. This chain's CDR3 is CASSSPGQGAYEQYF. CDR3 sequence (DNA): TGTGCCAGCAGCTCCCCGGGACAGGGGGCCTACGAGCAGTACTTC. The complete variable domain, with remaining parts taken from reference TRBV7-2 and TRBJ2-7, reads GAGVSQSPSNKVTEKGKDVELRCDPISGHTALYWYRQSLGQGLEFLIYFQGNSAPDKSGLPSDRFSAERTGGSVSTLTIQRTQQEDSAVYLCASSSPGQGAYEQYFGPGTRLTVT.

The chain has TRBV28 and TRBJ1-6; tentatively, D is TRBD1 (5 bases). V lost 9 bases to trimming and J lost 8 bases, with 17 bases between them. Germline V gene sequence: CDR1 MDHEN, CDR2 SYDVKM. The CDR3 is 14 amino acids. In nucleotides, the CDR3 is TGTGCCAGATCACCCGACAGCCGCGATTCACCCCTCCACTTT. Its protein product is CARSPDSRDSPLHF.

CDR3 DNA sequence: TGCGCCAGCAGCTTGGCCCCCGGCCTTCGCCAAGAGACCCAGTACTTC. Its translation is CASSLAPGLRQETQYF. The chain employs TRBV5-1 and TRBJ2-5, with D unclear. This CDR3 comprises 16 residues. Germline assignment: CDR1 SGHRS and CDR2 YFSETQ. V was trimmed by 0 bases and J by 1 base, leaving 13 bases between them.

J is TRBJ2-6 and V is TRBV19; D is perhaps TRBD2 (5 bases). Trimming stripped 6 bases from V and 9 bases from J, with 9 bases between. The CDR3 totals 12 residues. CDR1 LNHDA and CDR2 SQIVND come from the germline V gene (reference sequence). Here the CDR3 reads CASRTGFNVLTF. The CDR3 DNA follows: TGTGCCAGTAGAACGGGATTCAACGTCCTGACTTTC.

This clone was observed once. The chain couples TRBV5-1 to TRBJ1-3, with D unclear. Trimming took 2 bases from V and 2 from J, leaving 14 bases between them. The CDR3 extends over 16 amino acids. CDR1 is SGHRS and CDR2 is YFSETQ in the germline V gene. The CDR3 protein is CASSLDKNRAGNTIYF. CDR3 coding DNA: TGCGCCAGCAGCTTAGACAAAAACAGAGCTGGAAACACCATATATTTT.

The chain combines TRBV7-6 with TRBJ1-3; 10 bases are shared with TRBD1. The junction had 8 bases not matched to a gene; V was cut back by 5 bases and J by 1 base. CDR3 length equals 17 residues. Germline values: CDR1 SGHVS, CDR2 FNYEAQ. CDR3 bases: TGTGCCAGCAGCCTGACCGGGACAGGGGCTTCTGGAAACACCATATATTTT. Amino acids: CASSLTGTGASGNTIYF.

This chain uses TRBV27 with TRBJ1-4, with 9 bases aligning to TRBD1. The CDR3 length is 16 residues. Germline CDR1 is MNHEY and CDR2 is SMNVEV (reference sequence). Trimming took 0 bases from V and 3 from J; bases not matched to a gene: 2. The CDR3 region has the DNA TGTGCCAGCAGTTTATCGCGGACAGGGGCTAATGAAAAACTGTTTTTT. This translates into CASSLSRTGANEKLFF. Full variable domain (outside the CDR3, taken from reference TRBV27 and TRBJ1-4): EAQVTQNPRYLITVTGKKLTVTCSQNMNHEYMSWYRQDPGLGLRQIYYSMNVEVTDKGDVPEGYKVSRKEKRNFPLILESPSPNQTSLYFCASSLSRTGANEKLFFGSGTQLSVL.

The CDR3 coding sequence is TGTGCCAGCAGCTTAGGGACAGCCTACGAGCAGTACTTC. This sequence encodes CASSLGTAYEQYF. V gene TRBV11-3 combines with J gene TRBJ2-7, with D possibly matching TRBD1 (6 bases). Trimming stripped 1 base from V and 2 bases from J, with 6 bases between. CDR3 length: 13 amino acids. CDR1 is SGHNT and CDR2 is YENEEA in the germline V gene.